This passage covers 2 T cell receptor beta chains from one sample sequenced in a study of T cells after yellow fever vaccination. In TCRdb, the 5' RACE reads were re-called with MiXCR into one record per CDR3 protein. Here the sample spans under 15,000 distinct CDR3 sequences, roughly 6.1% being singletons. The specimen was PBMCs, either bulk or a sorted T-cell subset (CD4+, CD8+, memory, or dextramer-sorted; not recorded which), collected on the day of the yellow fever booster vaccination. These receptors were collected from a man aged 25 to 40 who received the YFV17D yellow fever vaccine.

By its share, this clonotype is medium-sized. The CDR3 here is CASTTTNNQPQHF. The CDR3 DNA is TGTGCCAGCACCACCACCAACAATCAGCCCCAGCATTTT. J is TRBJ1-5 and V is TRBV28; D is undetermined. The CDR3 contains 13 residues. The germline gives CDR1 MDHEN, CDR2 SYDVKM. Trimming stripped 7 bases from V and 3 bases from J, with 10 bases between.

In its sample, this clonotype ranks as medium-sized (0.01 to 0.1%). This rearrangement joins TRBV29-1 to TRBJ2-3; D is perhaps TRBD2 (6 bases). V was cut by 3 bases and J by 3 bases, with 7 bases left in between. This CDR3 has 12 residues. The germline V gene encodes CDR1 SQVTM and CDR2 ANQGSEA. The CDR3 spells CSVDRGTDTQYF. Here the CDR3 DNA reads TGCAGCGTTGATCGGGGGACAGATACGCAGTATTTT.